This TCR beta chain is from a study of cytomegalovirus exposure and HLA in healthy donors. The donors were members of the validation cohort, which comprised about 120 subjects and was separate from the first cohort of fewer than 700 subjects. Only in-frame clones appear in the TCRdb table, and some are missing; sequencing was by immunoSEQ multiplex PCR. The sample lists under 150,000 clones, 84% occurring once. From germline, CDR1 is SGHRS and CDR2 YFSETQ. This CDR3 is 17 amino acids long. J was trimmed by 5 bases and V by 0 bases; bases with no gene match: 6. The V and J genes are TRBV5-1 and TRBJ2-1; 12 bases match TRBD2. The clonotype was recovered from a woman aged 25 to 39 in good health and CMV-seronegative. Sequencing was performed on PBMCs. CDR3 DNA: TGCGCCAGCAGCTTGGGCACTAGCGGGGGGCGGAACAATGAGCAGTTCTTC. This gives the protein CASSLGTSGGRNNEQFF. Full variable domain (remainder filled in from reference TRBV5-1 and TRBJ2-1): KAGVTQTPRYLIKTRGQQVTLSCSPISGHRSVSWYQQTPGQGLQFLFEYFSETQRNKGNFPGRFSGRQFSNSRSEMNVSTLELGDSALYLCASSLGTSGGRNNEQFFGPGTRLTVL.